Listed here is a single T cell receptor (beta chain). Germline-derived CDR1 and CDR2 are MNHNS and SASEGT. The length of the CDR3 is 14 residues. The V and J ends lost 6 bases and 1 base respectively, with 12 bases between them. The data stem from a study of patients and donors after allogeneic stem cell transplantation. TCRdb reprocessed the RT-PCR reads via MiXCR and lists one record per CDR3 protein. The sample gives about 230,000 distinct CDR3 sequences, less than 15% of which show up once; 11% is in the top ten. The source of this sequence is a human donor who was either an allogeneic HSCT recipient or a stem cell or donor lymphocyte infusion donor (not recorded which). It is not recorded whose cells these are; they may come from a transplant donor. V usage is TRBV6-1 and J usage is TRBJ1-1, with TRBD1 as a possible D gene (5 bases). Material for sequencing was blood, either unsorted or a sorted T cell fraction (not recorded which). CDR3: CASSLRGQNTEAFF. Here the CDR3 DNA reads TGTGCCAGCAGCCTCCGGGGCCAGAACACTGAAGCTTTCTTT.